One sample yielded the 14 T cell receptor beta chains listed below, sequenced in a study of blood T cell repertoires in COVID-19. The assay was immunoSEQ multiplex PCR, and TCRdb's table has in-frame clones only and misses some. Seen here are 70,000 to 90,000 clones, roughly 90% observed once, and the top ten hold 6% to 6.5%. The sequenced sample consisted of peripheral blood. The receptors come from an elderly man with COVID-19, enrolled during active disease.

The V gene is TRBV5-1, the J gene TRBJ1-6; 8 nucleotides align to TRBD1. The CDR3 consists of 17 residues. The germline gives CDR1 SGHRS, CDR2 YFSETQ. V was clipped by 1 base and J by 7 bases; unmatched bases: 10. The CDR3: CASSLLAGGAGNSPLHF. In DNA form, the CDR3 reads TGCGCCAGCAGCTTGTTGGCAGGGGGCGCGGGGAATTCACCCCTCCACTTT.

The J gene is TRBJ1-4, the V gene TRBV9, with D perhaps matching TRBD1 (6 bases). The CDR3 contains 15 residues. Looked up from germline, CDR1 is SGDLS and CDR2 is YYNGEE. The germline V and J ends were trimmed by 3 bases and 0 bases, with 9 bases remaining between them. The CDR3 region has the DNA TGTGCCAGCAGCGCTACAGGGTCAACTAATGAAAAACTGTTTTTT. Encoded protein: CASSATGSTNEKLFF.

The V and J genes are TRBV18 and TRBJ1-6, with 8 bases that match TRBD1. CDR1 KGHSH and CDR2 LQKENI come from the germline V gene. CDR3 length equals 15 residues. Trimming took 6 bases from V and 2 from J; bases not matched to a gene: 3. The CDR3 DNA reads TGTGCCAGCTCGCCAGGGGGCCCCTATAATTCACCCCTCCACTTT. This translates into CASSPGGPYNSPLHF.

CDR3 nucleotides: TGCGCCAGCAGACCCGGGACAGGGGGTGGAACTAATGAAAAACTGTTTTTT. Protein: CASRPGTGGGTNEKLFF. This chain links TRBV5-1 with TRBJ1-4, with 11 bases identical to TRBD1. V shed 5 bases and J 1 base; nucleotides not matched to a gene: 7. CDR3 length: 17 amino acids. Germline CDR1 is SGHRS and CDR2 is YFSETQ.

CDR3 protein: CASSLGARNTEAFF. The CDR3 bases are TGTGCCAGCAGCTTGGGCGCTCGGAACACTGAAGCTTTCTTT. The J gene is TRBJ1-1, the V gene TRBV5-6; D unclear. The CDR3 spans 14 residues. V was trimmed by 0 bases and J by 1 base, leaving 7 bases between them. Per germline, CDR1 SGHDT and CDR2 YYEEEE. The whole variable domain, remainder taken from reference TRBV5-6 and TRBJ1-1, is DAGVTQSPTHLIKTRGQQVTLRCSPKSGHDTVSWYQQALGQGPQFIFQYYEEEERQRGNFPDRFSGHQFPNYSSELNVNALLLGDSALYLCASSLGARNTEAFFGQGTRLTVV.

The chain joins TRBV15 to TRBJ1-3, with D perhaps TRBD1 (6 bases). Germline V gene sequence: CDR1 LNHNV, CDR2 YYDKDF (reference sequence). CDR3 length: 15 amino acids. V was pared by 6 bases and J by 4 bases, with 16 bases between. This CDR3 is CATSTRGSSGNTIYF. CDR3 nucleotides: TGTGCCACCAGTACCAGGGGAAGTTCAGGAAACACCATATATTTT.

In nucleotides, the CDR3 is TGTGCCAGCAGCTCGACAGGGGGCCTCTCCTACGAGCAGTACTTC. Its protein product is CASSSTGGLSYEQYF. V is TRBV28 and J is TRBJ2-7; 10 nucleotides match TRBD1. Unmatched junction bases numbered 5, after V lost 6 bases and J lost 0 bases. The CDR3 has 15 residues. CDR1 is MDHEN and CDR2 is SYDVKM in the germline V gene.

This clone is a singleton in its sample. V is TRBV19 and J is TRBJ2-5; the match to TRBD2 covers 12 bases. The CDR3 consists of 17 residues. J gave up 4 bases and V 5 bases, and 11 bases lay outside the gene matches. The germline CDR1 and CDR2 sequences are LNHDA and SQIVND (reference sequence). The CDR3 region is CASSQRTSGARGETQYF. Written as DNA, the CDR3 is TGTGCCAGTAGTCAGAGGACTAGCGGGGCAAGAGGAGAGACCCAGTACTTC.

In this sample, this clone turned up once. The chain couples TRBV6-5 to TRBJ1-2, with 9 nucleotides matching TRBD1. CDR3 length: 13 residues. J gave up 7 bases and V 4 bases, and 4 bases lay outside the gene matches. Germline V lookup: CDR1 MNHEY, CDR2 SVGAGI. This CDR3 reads CASSWDRAGGYTF. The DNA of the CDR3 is TGTGCCAGCAGTTGGGACAGGGCGGGTGGCTACACCTTC.

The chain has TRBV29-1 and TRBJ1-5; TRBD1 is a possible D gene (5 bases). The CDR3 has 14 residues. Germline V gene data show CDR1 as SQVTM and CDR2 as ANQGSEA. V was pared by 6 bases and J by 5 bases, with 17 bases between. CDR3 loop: CSVGGTGLDQPQHF. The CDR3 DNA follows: TGCAGCGTCGGGGGGACGGGGTTGGATCAGCCCCAGCATTTT.

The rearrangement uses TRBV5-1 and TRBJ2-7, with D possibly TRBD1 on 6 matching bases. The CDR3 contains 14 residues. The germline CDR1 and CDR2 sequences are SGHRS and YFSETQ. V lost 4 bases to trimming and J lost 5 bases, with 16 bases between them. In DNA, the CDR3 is TGCGCCAGCAGCCCCGGGACAATTGGTGACGAGCAGTACTTC. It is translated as CASSPGTIGDEQYF.

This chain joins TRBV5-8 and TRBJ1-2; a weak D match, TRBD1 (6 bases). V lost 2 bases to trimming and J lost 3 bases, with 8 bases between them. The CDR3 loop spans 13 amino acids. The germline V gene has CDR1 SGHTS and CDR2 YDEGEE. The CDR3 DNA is TGTGCCAGCAGCTTAAGGACAGACTATGGCTACACCTTC. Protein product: CASSLRTDYGYTF.

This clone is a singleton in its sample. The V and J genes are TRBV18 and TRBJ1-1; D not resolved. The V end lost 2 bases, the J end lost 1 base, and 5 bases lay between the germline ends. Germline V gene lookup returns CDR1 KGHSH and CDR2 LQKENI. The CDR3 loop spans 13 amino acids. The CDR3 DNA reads TGTGCCAGCTCACCATCTAAGAACACTGAAGCTTTCTTT. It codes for CASSPSKNTEAFF. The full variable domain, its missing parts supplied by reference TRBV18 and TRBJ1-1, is NAGVMQNPRHLVRRRGQEARLRCSPMKGHSHVYWYRQLPEEGLKFMVYLQKENIIDESGMPKERFSAEFPKEGPSILRIQQVVRGDSAAYFCASSPSKNTEAFFGQGTRLTVV.

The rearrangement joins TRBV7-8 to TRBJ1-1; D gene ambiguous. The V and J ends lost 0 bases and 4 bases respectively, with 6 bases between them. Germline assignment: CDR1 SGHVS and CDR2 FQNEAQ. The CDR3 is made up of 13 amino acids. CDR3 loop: CASSLAVSTEAFF. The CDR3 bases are TGTGCCAGCAGCTTAGCCGTGTCCACTGAAGCTTTCTTT.